Listed here are 27 T cell receptor beta chains from one sample, sequenced in a study of human T cells and chemical hapten exposure. Time point described: healthy volunteer bleed at 2 weeks. Unfractionated whole blood was the source from which total RNA was extracted. TCRdb re-called the RACE reads through MiXCR, storing one row per CDR3 protein. The sample has 45,000 or so distinct CDR3 sequences, less than 4.5% seen once. Sequenced sample: whole blood. These receptors all stem from a human donor in good health. Some clones in this sample may be carry-over from other donors' samples.

This clonotype has at least ten counts. The chain links TRBV7-9 to TRBJ2-7; 12 bases fit TRBD2. With V trimmed by 5 bases and J by 4 bases, 12 bases remained unmatched. The CDR3 runs 17 residues. Germline CDR1 is SEHNR and CDR2 is FQNEAQ (reference sequence). The CDR3 DNA follows: TGTGCCAGCAGCCTAGGACTAGCGGGGAGCCCCGGTTACGAGCAGTACTTC. Translation: CASSLGLAGSPGYEQYF. Filled out from reference TRBV7-9 and TRBJ2-7, the complete variable domain reads DTGVSQNPRHKITKRGQNVTFRCDPISEHNRLYWYRQTLGQGPEFLTYFQNEAQLEKSRLLSDRFSAERPKGSFSTLEIQRTEQGDSAMYLCASSLGLAGSPGYEQYFGPGTRLTVT.

In this sample, this clonotype turned up many times. At one end the junction does not follow the germline gene, possibly because of a read error. V is TRBV7-7 and J is TRBJ2-1; 9 bases align to TRBD2. The CDR3 covers 17 residues. In germline, CDR1 is SSHAT, CDR2 FNYEAQ (reference sequence). This CDR3 is CASSQQVAGAKPNEQFF. The CDR3, as DNA: TGTGCTAGCAGCCAACAGGTAGCGGGAGCAAAGCCCAATGAGCAGTTCTTC.

This clonotype showed up just a few times. The V and J genes are TRBV29-1 and TRBJ1-1; possible D gene TRBD1, 5 bases. V was cut by 6 bases and J by 2 bases, with 16 bases left in between. Germline values: CDR1 SQVTM, CDR2 ANQGSEA. The CDR3 spans 14 residues. The CDR3: CSVRQPLLNTEAFF. The CDR3 region has the DNA TGCAGCGTACGACAGCCACTCCTCAACACTGAAGCTTTCTTT. Using reference TRBV29-1 and TRBJ1-1 for the parts outside the CDR3, the full variable domain is SAVISQKPSRDICQRGTSLTIQCQVDSQVTMMFWYRQQPGQSLTLIATANQGSEATYESGFVIDKFPISRPNLTFSTLTVSNMSPEDSSIYLCSVRQPLLNTEAFFGQGTRLTVV.

This clonotype was detected ten times or more. The rearrangement links TRBV27 to TRBJ1-1; 8 bases line up with TRBD1. This CDR3 comprises 14 residues. The germline gives CDR1 MNHEY, CDR2 SMNVEV (reference sequence). With 5 bases clipped from V and 7 bases from J, the junction kept 9 bases outside the gene matches. The CDR3 DNA follows: TGTGCCAGCAGTCCTAACAGGGGGAAGAGTGAAGCTTTCTTT. This sequence encodes CASSPNRGKSEAFF.

This clonotype has ten or more counts. This chain joins TRBV20-1 and TRBJ2-2; D gene ambiguous. This CDR3 comprises 12 residues. Trimming pared 4 bases from V and 0 bases from J, leaving 3 bases between. Per germline, CDR1 DFQATT and CDR2 SNEGSKA (reference sequence). The CDR3 reads CSATANTGELFF. DNA for the CDR3: TGCAGTGCTACCGCGAACACCGGGGAGCTGTTTTTT.

This clonotype showed up many times. This sequence joins TRBV7-8 and TRBJ2-3, with D perhaps TRBD2 (6 bases). From germline, CDR1 is SGHVS and CDR2 FQNEAQ. Trimming removed 2 bases at V and 1 base at J, with 13 bases between. This CDR3 comprises 16 residues. CDR3 sequence reads: CASSLLPGGGTDTQYF. In nucleotides, the CDR3 is TGTGCCAGCAGCTTACTTCCTGGAGGGGGCACAGATACGCAGTATTTT.

This clonotype was seen a few times. The junction departs from germline at one end; a sequencing error may be responsible. This chain connects TRBV28 to TRBJ2-3; TRBD2 aligns across 12 bases. The germline V gene has CDR1 MDHEN and CDR2 SYDVKM. This CDR3 has 12 amino acids. The CDR3 here is CASSLSPSGRDF. Here the CDR3 DNA reads TGTGCCAGCAGTTTATCGCCTAGCGGGAGGGATTTT.

This clonotype has at least ten counts. J is TRBJ1-4 and V is TRBV28; 7 bases match TRBD1. The CDR3 extends over 16 amino acids. Losses at the gene ends were 4 bases for V and 8 bases for J; bases not matched to a gene: 13. Germline CDR1 reads MDHEN; CDR2 reads SYDVKM. CDR3 sequence: CASSSPTDRVGEKLFF. Here the CDR3 DNA reads TGTGCCAGCAGTTCACCTACCGACAGGGTCGGGGAAAAACTGTTTTTT.

There are many counts of this clonotype. The chain has TRBV5-6 and TRBJ1-4, with D hard to call. Germline CDR1 reads SGHDT; CDR2 reads YYEEEE. The CDR3 is 14 amino acids. Between the trimmed V and J ends, which lost 5 bases and 5 bases, there was a span of 13 bases. CDR3 in amino acids: CASSFKQTNEKLFF. The CDR3 coding sequence is TGTGCCAGCAGTTTTAAACAGACCAATGAAAAACTGTTTTTT.

In this sample, this clonotype turned up a few times. The chain links TRBV2 to TRBJ1-2; 8 nucleotides line up with TRBD1. Unmatched junction bases numbered 4, after V lost 11 bases and J lost 8 bases. CDR3 size: 10 residues. The germline CDR1 and CDR2 sequences are SNHLY and FYNNEI. CDR3 residues: CAGAGGGYTF. CDR3 sequence (DNA): TGTGCCGGAGCAGGGGGCGGCTACACCTTC. The full variable domain, rest sourced from reference TRBV2 and TRBJ1-2, is EPEVTQTPSHQVTQMGQEVILRCVPISNHLYFYWYRQILGQKVEFLVSFYNNEISEKSEIFDDQFSVERPDGSNFTLKIRSTKLEDSAMYFCAGAGGGYTFGSGTRLTVV.

There are a few counts of this clonotype. The chain uses TRBV7-9 and TRBJ2-7; unclear D gene. The CDR3 is made up of 14 amino acids. CDR1 is SEHNR, CDR2 FQNEAQ, per germline (reference sequence). V shed 10 bases and J shed 2 bases, with 18 bases lying between them. Here the CDR3 DNA reads TGTGCCATCTCAACCTGGCGGCTCCCCTACGAGCAGTACTTC. Translated: CAISTWRLPYEQYF. The entire variable domain, with the rest obtained from reference TRBV7-9 and TRBJ2-7, is as follows: DTGVSQNPRHKITKRGQNVTFRCDPISEHNRLYWYRQTLGQGPEFLTYFQNEAQLEKSRLLSDRFSAERPKGSFSTLEIQRTEQGDSAMYLCAISTWRLPYEQYFGPGTRLTVT.

This clonotype was detected a few times. The chain combines TRBV20-1 with TRBJ2-3, with 7 bases that match TRBD2. The germline V gene encodes CDR1 DFQATT and CDR2 SNEGSKA (reference sequence). Germline trimming cut 3 bases from V and 3 bases from J; bases unmatched to any gene: 3. The CDR3 is made up of 13 amino acids. The chain's CDR3 is CSASGRSTDTQYF. CDR3 bases: TGCAGTGCTAGCGGGAGGTCGACAGATACGCAGTATTTT.

This clonotype was seen more than once but under ten times. The chain employs TRBV5-1 and TRBJ2-1; D is perhaps TRBD1 (6 bases). V was pared by 2 bases and J by 6 bases, with 9 bases between. CDR1 SGHRS and CDR2 YFSETQ come from the germline V gene. The CDR3 has 13 residues. CDR3: CASSLNRANEQFF. Written as DNA, the CDR3 is TGCGCCAGCAGCTTAAACAGGGCCAATGAGCAGTTCTTC.

In this sample, this clonotype turned up a few times. CDR3 protein: CASSLELTGTGFYGYTF. DNA for the CDR3: TGTGCCAGCAGCTTAGAACTTACCGGGACAGGCTTTTATGGCTACACCTTC. The J gene is TRBJ1-2, the V gene TRBV7-9, with 8 positions matching TRBD1. Germline lookup yields CDR1 SEHNR and CDR2 FQNEAQ (reference sequence). CDR3 length: 17 residues. V gave up 1 base and J gave up 5 bases; unmatched junction bases: 12.

Note on this clonotype: Possible read error: a much larger clone is one base away. The chain employs TRBV30 and TRBJ2-7; TRBD1 agrees at 7 bases. The CDR3 spans 15 residues. Germline V gene sequence: CDR1 GTSNPN, CDR2 SVGIG (reference sequence). The CDR3 nucleotides read TGTGCCTGGAGTGTCAGGGTTGGGGACCCGAGGGGGCAGGACTTC. Protein sequence: CAWSVRVGDPRGQDF.

This clonotype showed up many times. The chain uses TRBV12-3 or TRBV12-4 and TRBJ2-7; 7 bases are shared with TRBD1. The V gene end was trimmed by 6 bases and the J gene end by 4 bases; junction bases not matched to a gene: 6. CDR3 length equals 13 residues. The CDR3 bases are TGTGCCAGCAGGGAGACAGGGACGTACGAGCAGTACTTC. Its protein is CASRETGTYEQYF.

In this sample, this clonotype turned up many times. The chain employs TRBV6-5 and TRBJ2-5; possible D gene TRBD1, 5 bases. This CDR3 has 17 residues. Germline assignment: CDR1 MNHEY and CDR2 SVGAGI. The germline V and J ends were trimmed by 0 bases and 5 bases, with 19 bases remaining between them. CDR3 in DNA: TGTGCCAGCAGTTACTCGCCTCCAGTGGGGCGGATGGAGACCCAGTACTTC. It specifies CASSYSPPVGRMETQYF.

This clonotype was counted ten times or more. The chain uses TRBV7-9 and TRBJ2-1; TRBD2 matches at 14 bases. Germline trimming cut 5 bases from V and 6 bases from J; bases unmatched to any gene: 9. The germline gives CDR1 SEHNR, CDR2 FQNEAQ (reference sequence). The CDR3 loop spans 17 amino acids. The DNA of the CDR3 is TGTGCCAGCAGCGCGAAACGACTAGCGGGAGGGGTCAATGAGCAGTTCTTC. It yields the protein CASSAKRLAGGVNEQFF.

This clonotype was detected ten times or more. The chain uses TRBV7-8 and TRBJ2-5, with D possibly TRBD2 on 5 matching bases. This CDR3 contains 16 residues. The germline CDR1 and CDR2 sequences are SGHVS and FQNEAQ. V was cut by 0 bases and J by 5 bases, with 16 bases left in between. This chain's CDR3 is CASSLATFGLGETQYF. The CDR3 DNA reads TGTGCCAGCAGCTTAGCCACCTTTGGACTGGGGGAGACCCAGTACTTC.

This clonotype occurred many times. V usage is TRBV28 and J usage is TRBJ2-1; 7 bases line up with TRBD2. The germline V gene encodes CDR1 MDHEN and CDR2 SYDVKM. J gave up 5 bases and V 3 bases, and 7 bases lay outside the gene matches. This CDR3 is 15 amino acids long. In nucleotides, the CDR3 is TGTGCCAGCAGTTTCCCTGGGGGAGGGAACAATGAGCAGTTCTTC. Residues: CASSFPGGGNNEQFF.

The chain has TRBV4-1 and TRBJ2-7, with a weak D call TRBD1 (5 bases). The CDR3 contains 15 residues. The germline gives CDR1 MGHRA, CDR2 YSYEKL. Trimming took off 5 bases at V and 2 bases at J, with 16 bases between the two ends. The CDR3 coding sequence is TGCGCCAGCAGCAAAGTAGGGGTACGGGCCTACGAGCAGTACTTC. As protein: CASSKVGVRAYEQYF.

This clonotype was observed at least ten times. V gene TRBV13 combines with J gene TRBJ2-1, with a weak D call TRBD1 (7 bases). The V and J ends lost 5 bases and 6 bases respectively, with 14 bases between them. The germline V gene encodes CDR1 PRHDT and CDR2 FYEKMQ (reference sequence). The length of the CDR3 is 14 residues. CDR3 region: CASSRTRGANEQFF. Here the CDR3 DNA reads TGTGCCAGCAGCCGAACCAGGGGGGCCAATGAGCAGTTCTTC.

The CDR3: CASSAAVYSNQPQHF. The CDR3 DNA is TGTGCCAGCAGTGCGGCGGTATATAGCAATCAGCCCCAGCATTTT. This chain joins TRBV27 and TRBJ1-5; the D is unclear. V lost 5 bases to trimming and J lost 0 bases, with 11 bases between them. The germline CDR1 and CDR2 sequences are MNHEY and SMNVEV (reference sequence). CDR3 length equals 15 residues.

This clonotype was counted ten times or more. V usage is TRBV4-1 and J usage is TRBJ2-1, with D unclear. V shed 1 base and J shed 7 bases, with 5 bases lying between them. The CDR3 loop spans 12 amino acids. In germline, CDR1 is MGHRA, CDR2 YSYEKL. The CDR3 DNA follows: TGCGCCAGCAGCCAAGTTGGTAATGAGCAGTTCTTC. As protein: CASSQVGNEQFF.

In its sample, this clonotype was seen many times. The chain is built from TRBV6-5 and TRBJ2-4; the match to TRBD1 covers 7 bases. V lost 2 bases, J lost 1 base, and 8 bases stayed unmatched. This CDR3 spans 17 amino acids. The germline CDR1 and CDR2 sequences are MNHEY and SVGAGI. CDR3 amino acids: CASSYKWEQGAKNIQYF. The CDR3 coding sequence is TGTGCCAGCAGTTACAAGTGGGAACAGGGGGCCAAAAACATTCAGTACTTC.

The chain couples TRBV5-4 to TRBJ2-7; 11 bases fit TRBD2. CDR3 length: 15 residues. Per germline, CDR1 SGHNT and CDR2 YYREEE (reference sequence). V lost 4 bases, J lost 3 bases, and 6 bases stayed unmatched. CDR3 in amino acids: CASSPTSGMVYEQYF. The CDR3 nucleotides are TGTGCCAGCAGCCCGACTAGCGGGATGGTCTACGAGCAGTACTTC.

This clonotype has a count of ten or more. The chain uses TRBV7-2 and TRBJ2-4; D may be TRBD2 (5 bases). This CDR3 has 15 residues. V lost 1 base and J 3 bases, leaving 10 bases between the germline ends. Per the germline V gene, CDR1 is SGHTA and CDR2 is FQGNSA. CDR3 in amino acids: CASSLDVAGKNIQYF. CDR3 bases: TGTGCCAGCAGCTTAGACGTGGCGGGCAAAAACATTCAGTACTTC.